Following are 12 T cell receptor beta chains from one sample sequenced in a study of early T cells in non-severe SARS-CoV-2 infection. A single record per CDR3 protein comes from TCRdb applying MiXCR to the 5' RACE reads. The repertoire consists of more than 80,000 distinct CDR3 sequences, with roughly 17% occurring once and the leading ten covering around 1.3%. The sample was whole blood. Receptors originate from an adult who was a healthcare worker with PCR-confirmed SARS-CoV-2 infection or an uninfected control (not recorded which).

There are a few counts of this clonotype. This chain uses TRBV20-1 with TRBJ2-1, with 8 bases identical to TRBD2. Germline-derived CDR1 and CDR2 are DFQATT and SNEGSKA (reference sequence). This CDR3 is built from 14 residues. CDR3 in amino acids: CSGGGAEVYNEQFF. The CDR3 coding sequence is TGCAGCGGGGGGGGAGCGGAGGTCTACAATGAGCAGTTCTTC.

As concerns this clonotype: A much larger clone lies one base from this, so it may be a read error. The chain carries TRBV6-2 or TRBV6-3 and TRBJ2-1, with 11 bases fitting TRBD2. The CDR3 is 15 amino acids. Germline CDR1 is MNHEY and CDR2 is SVGEGT. The CDR3 protein is CTSRSSGGPGNEQFF. As DNA, the CDR3 is TGTACCAGCAGGTCTAGCGGGGGGCCGGGTAATGAGCAGTTCTTC.

This clonotype was observed a handful of times. This sequence joins TRBV5-4 and TRBJ2-7; no clear D gene. V lost 0 bases to trimming and J lost 3 bases, with 7 bases between them. The CDR3 is 13 amino acids. CDR1 and CDR2 (germline): SGHNT, YYREEE (reference sequence). The chain's CDR3 is CASSLGLFYEQYF. The CDR3 DNA is TGTGCCAGCAGCTTGGGACTGTTCTACGAGCAGTACTTC.

This clonotype was picked up a small number of times. The V gene is TRBV21-1, the J gene TRBJ1-1; TRBD1, the table's D call, was not compared with the DNA. TRBV21-1 is assigned pseudogene status. This CDR3 spans 15 amino acids. The CDR3 is CASSMGQGVNTEAFF. CDR3 nucleotides: TGTGCCAGCAGCATGGGACAGGGGGTGAACACTGAAGCTTTCTTT.

This clonotype was seen many times. V usage is TRBV30 and J usage is TRBJ2-7; D uncertain. CDR1 GTSNPN and CDR2 SVGIG come from the germline V gene (reference sequence). Between the trimmed V and J ends, which lost 6 bases and 1 base, there was a span of 16 bases. The CDR3 runs 14 residues. The DNA of the CDR3 is TGTGCCTGTCAAAGACTGCTGAGGTCCTACGAGCAGTACTTC. It specifies CACQRLLRSYEQYF. Full variable domain (missing parts from reference TRBV30 and TRBJ2-7): SQTIHQWPATLVQPVGSPLSLECTVEGTSNPNLYWYRQAAGRGLQLLFYSVGIGQISSEVPQNLSASRPQDRQFILSSKKLLLSDSGFYLCACQRLLRSYEQYFGPGTRLTVT.

The chain carries TRBV6-2 or TRBV6-3 and TRBJ2-7; a possible D gene is TRBD2 (5 bases). V was shortened by 6 bases and J by 5 bases, with 20 bases between the two germline ends. This CDR3 is built from 15 residues. Germline V lookup: CDR1 MNHEY, CDR2 SVGEGT. DNA of the CDR3: TGTGCCAGCAGCTCAATAATGTACCAGGAGGACGAGCAGTACTTC. Translation gives CASSSIMYQEDEQYF.

This chain joins TRBV7-2 and TRBJ1-2; D possibly corresponds to TRBD1 (5 bases). Looked up from germline, CDR1 is SGHTA and CDR2 is FQGNSA. The V end was cut by 4 bases, the J end by 8 bases, with 17 bases between. There are 14 residues in the CDR3. The DNA of the CDR3 is TGTGCCAGCAGCTCCCCCGGGCAGGGTCACGGCTACACCTTC. It specifies CASSSPGQGHGYTF.

The rearrangement uses TRBV7-9 and TRBJ2-7; 9 bases agree with TRBD2. This CDR3 spans 13 amino acids. Germline-derived CDR1 and CDR2 are SEHNR and FQNEAQ (reference sequence). Trimming took 8 bases from V and 5 from J; bases not matched to a gene: 7. CDR3 amino acids: CASLTSGSDEQYF. For the CDR3, the DNA is TGTGCCAGCTTGACTAGCGGTAGTGACGAGCAGTACTTC.

This clonotype was counted at least ten times. This chain connects TRBV5-1 to TRBJ2-1; 7 bases map to TRBD2. In germline, CDR1 is SGHRS, CDR2 YFSETQ. Losses at the gene ends were 1 base for V and 12 bases for J; bases not matched to a gene: 10. The CDR3 covers 14 residues. The CDR3 sequence: CASSLSSTPGGQFF. The CDR3 DNA sequence: TGCGCCAGCAGCTTGAGCTCGACTCCGGGGGGGCAGTTCTTC.

The V and J genes are TRBV15 and TRBJ2-7, with 7 bases fitting TRBD1. Germline lookup yields CDR1 LNHNV and CDR2 YYDKDF (reference sequence). The CDR3 extends over 13 amino acids. After removal of 2 bases from V and 6 bases from J, the junction contained 4 bases not matched to a gene. CDR3 in amino acids: CATSRLTGVEQYF. The DNA for the CDR3 is TGTGCCACCAGCAGACTAACAGGGGTCGAGCAGTACTTC.

This clonotype has just a few counts. J is TRBJ2-7 and V is TRBV7-6; TRBD2 might be the D (6 bases). This CDR3 is built from 14 residues. Germline V gene data show CDR1 as SGHVS and CDR2 as FNYEAQ. Trimming took off 5 bases at V and 5 bases at J, with 16 bases between the two ends. DNA of the CDR3: TGTGCCAGCAGCCCGTTGAGCGGGTTGAACGAGCAGTACTTC. It translates to CASSPLSGLNEQYF.

This clonotype was seen more than once but under ten times. This rearrangement joins TRBV6-5 to TRBJ2-2; D tentatively fits TRBD1 or TRBD2 (5 bases each). CDR1 MNHEY and CDR2 SVGAGI come from the germline V gene. Trimming stripped 4 bases from V and 7 bases from J, with 19 bases between. The length of the CDR3 is 16 residues. Here the CDR3 reads CASSSNSAGDGGELFF. Here the CDR3 DNA reads TGTGCCAGCAGTTCAAATTCGGCCGGGGACGGCGGGGAGCTGTTTTTT.